The rows below give T cell receptor beta chains drawn from one sample of a study of cytomegalovirus exposure and HLA in healthy donors. Only in-frame clones appear in the TCRdb table, and some are missing; sequencing was by immunoSEQ multiplex PCR. The table shows around 130,000 clones, with approximately 80% occurring only once. The source material was PBMCs. These receptors all come from a man aged 35 to 55 in good health and CMV-seronegative. Both conserved end residues are part of each CDR3. Each record gives: V gene, clone size, D gene, J gene, CDR3 DNA, CDR3 protein. A D gene is named only where the DNA matches it firmly. The size entry is marked missing in some rows and otherwise reads once, few, many or a size class.

TRBV13	.	.	TRBJ2-7	TGTGCCAGCAGTCCCCCGGGGGGCGGCGAGCAGTACTTC	CASSPPGGGEQYF
TRBV25-1	.	TRBD1	TRBJ2-2	TGTGCCAGCAGTGATGACAGGGACACCGGGGAGCTGTTTTTT	CASSDDRDTGELFF
TRBV19	.	.	TRBJ2-7	TGTGCCAGTAGTATCACGGGAACTCACTCCTACGAGCAGTACTTC	CASSITGTHSYEQYF
TRBV7-3	few	.	TRBJ1-1	TGTGCCAGCAGCATCCAAGGGGTGGGGCCGAACACTGAAGCTTTCTTT	CASSIQGVGPNTEAFF
TRBV27	once	.	TRBJ2-5	TGTGCCAGCAGTTCCGGGGGAACAAGGGAGACCCAGTACTTC	CASSSGGTRETQYF
TRBV11-3	few	TRBD2	TRBJ2-1	TGTGCCAGCAGCCTAGCGGGGTACAATGAGCAGTTCTTC	CASSLAGYNEQFF
TRBV9	.	TRBD2	TRBJ2-7	TGTGCCAGCAGCGTAGAGGGAGGGTCACGAACCTACGAGCAGTACTTC	CASSVEGGSRTYEQYF
TRBV4-1	.	.	TRBJ2-5	TGCGCCAGCAGCCAAGACGTCCGGGAAGGAGAGACCCAGTACTTC	CASSQDVREGETQYF
TRBV18	few	.	TRBJ2-3	TGTGCCAGCTCACCACCGGGCGGGGCTAGCACAGATACGCAGTATTTT	CASSPPGGASTDTQYF
TRBV5-1	.	.	TRBJ2-2	TGCGCCAGCAGCTCCGGACTATCCGGGGAGCTGTTTTTT	CASSSGLSGELFF
TRBV5-6	.	TRBD2	TRBJ2-3	TGTGCCAGCAGCTTGGGAGATGGCGGGAGGGCCAGGGCAGATACGCAGTATTTT	CASSLGDGGRARADTQYF
TRBV4-1	.	TRBD2	TRBJ2-3	TGCGCCAGCAGCCAAGGGCCAATATTCCACTTACTAGCGGGAGGGTCCACAGATACGCAGTATTTT	CASSQGPIFHLLAGGSTDTQYF
TRBV19	.	.	TRBJ1-6	TGTGCCAGTTGGACAGTAAGCTCCTATAATTCACCCCTCCACTTT	CASWTVSSYNSPLHF
TRBV5-1	.	TRBD1	TRBJ2-7	TGCGCCAGCAGCCCGGAGGGGACAGGGATCTACGAGCAGTACTTC	CASSPEGTGIYEQYF
TRBV19	.	.	TRBJ2-5	TGTGCCAGTAGGGGCGAAGAGACCCAGTACTTC	CASRGEETQYF
TRBV4-1	.	TRBD1	TRBJ1-2	TGCGCCAGCAGCGGGGGAGGAACAGGGGATTGGGGTGGCTACACCTTC	CASSGGGTGDWGGYTF
TRBV7-9	.	TRBD1	TRBJ2-2	TGTGCCAGCTTACAGGGGGATACCGGGGAGCTGTTTTTT	CASLQGDTGELFF
TRBV19	.	.	TRBJ2-7	TGTGCCAGTAGTCTCCGCCGCGACTCCTACGAGCAGTACTTC	CASSLRRDSYEQYF
TRBV6-1	once	TRBD2	TRBJ2-7	TGTGCCAGCAATGAGGCGGGAGAGAGCTACGAGCAGTACTTC	CASNEAGESYEQYF
TRBV6-5	.	TRBD2	TRBJ2-2	TGTGCCAGCGGACTGGGCGGGAGTGTACCCGGGGAGCTGTTTTTT	CASGLGGSVPGELFF
TRBV9	.	TRBD1	TRBJ2-1	TGTGCCAGCAGCCAGGGGGCGGAGCAGTTCTTC	CASSQGAEQFF
TRBV4-1	.	.	TRBJ2-2	TGCGCCAGCAGCCAAGGACCGCCAGGGATCTACACCGGGGAGCTGTTTTTT	CASSQGPPGIYTGELFF
TRBV27	.	.	TRBJ2-3	TGTGCCAGCAGTTCACGGACACACACAGATACGCAGTATTTT	CASSSRTHTDTQYF
TRBV14	.	.	TRBJ2-1	TGTGCCAGCAGCCAAGACCCAGGGGCCTCCTACAATGAGCAGTTCTTC	CASSQDPGASYNEQFF
TRBV5-5	.	TRBD1	TRBJ1-6	TGTGCCAGCAGCTTCCGGGACAGTCATTCACCCCTCCACTTT	CASSFRDSHSPLHF
TRBV9	once	.	TRBJ1-1	TGTGCCAGCAGCGTTGACAGATACACTGAAGCTTTCTTT	CASSVDRYTEAFF
TRBV11-2	.	TRBD1	TRBJ2-3	TGTGCCAGCAGCCCCGGTGACAGGGGGACAGATACGCAGTATTTT	CASSPGDRGTDTQYF
TRBV19	.	.	TRBJ1-2	TGTGCCAGTAGTAGGGCCCACCGGGACACCGTCTATGGCTACACCTTC	CASSRAHRDTVYGYTF
TRBV7-9	.	TRBD2	TRBJ2-3	TGTGCCAGCACCCTAGCGGGAGGAAACACAGATACGCAGTATTTT	CASTLAGGNTDTQYF
TRBV5-1	once	TRBD1	TRBJ2-5	TGCGCCAGCAAGGAAGGGACAGGGGAAGAGACCCAGTACTTC	CASKEGTGEETQYF
TRBV4-1	.	TRBD2	TRBJ2-1	TGCGCCAGCAGCCAACTTGTCGGCGGGGGGGCTTTCAATGAGCAGTTCTTC	CASSQLVGGGAFNEQFF
TRBV18	few	.	TRBJ2-7	TGTGCCAGCTCACACGGAGAATACGAGCAGTACTTC	CASSHGEYEQYF
TRBV7-2	.	TRBD2	TRBJ2-7	TGTGCCAGCAGCTTAGCGGGGGGGATGAGCTCCTACGAGCAGTACTTC	CASSLAGGMSSYEQYF
TRBV11-2	few	.	TRBJ2-3	TGTGCCAGCAGGAATAGTGTAGTACCCTGGGATACGCAGTATTTT	CASRNSVVPWDTQYF
TRBV11-2	few	TRBD2	TRBJ2-1	TGTGCCAGCAGCTCCGCCAGGACTAGCCCCTACAATGAGCAGTTCTTC	CASSSARTSPYNEQFF
TRBV11-2	.	.	TRBJ2-7	TGTGCCAGCAGCCCCCGGGAGTACTTC	CASSPREYF
TRBV15	.	.	TRBJ1-6	TGTGCCACCAGCGGCGGGAACTATAATTCACCCCTCCACTTT	CATSGGNYNSPLHF
TRBV11-2	few	TRBD1	TRBJ1-3	TGTGCCAGCAGCTCCTTTAGTAGAGGACTACAGGGGGAAAACACCATATATTTT	CASSSFSRGLQGENTIYF
TRBV12-5	.	TRBD2	TRBJ2-4	TGTGCTAGTGCTAATGCGGCGGGAGCGAACATTCAGTACTTC	CASANAAGANIQYF
TRBV4-3	.	.	TRBJ2-1	TGCGCCAGCAGCCAAGCTGGAGAATACGCAGTGGTCTTCTTC	CASSQAGEYAVVFF
TRBV19	.	TRBD1	TRBJ2-7	TGTGCCAGTAGTATCCGGGACAGGGGGCCCTACGAGCAGTACTTC	CASSIRDRGPYEQYF
TRBV5-4	.	TRBD2	TRBJ2-3	TGTGCCAGCAGCCCGGGACTAGCGGCAGATACGCAGTATTTT	CASSPGLAADTQYF
TRBV5-6	.	.	TRBJ2-1	TGTGCCAGCAGCTTGAGGGGGGGTGCCTACAATGAGCAGTTCTTC	CASSLRGGAYNEQFF
TRBV6-1	once	TRBD2	TRBJ2-7	TGTGCCAGCAGTGCTCCGGTGGTAAGGGCTAGCGGGGGAAGCTCCTACGAGCAGTACTTC	CASSAPVVRASGGSSYEQYF
TRBV5-6	.	TRBD1	TRBJ1-4	TGTGCCAGCAGCCAGAGGGTACAGGGGGCCGGTGAAAAACTGTTTTTT	CASSQRVQGAGEKLFF
TRBV5-6	.	TRBD1	TRBJ2-7	TGTGCCAGCAGCTCCATTGCCGGGACAGGGCAACCCTACGAGCAGTACTTC	CASSSIAGTGQPYEQYF
TRBV2	.	TRBD2	TRBJ2-7	TGTGCCAGCAGGGGAGGGTCCTACGAGCAGTACTTC	CASRGGSYEQYF
TRBV4-3	once	.	TRBJ2-7	TGCGCCAGCAGCCAAGGGAGGGGAACCTACGAGCAGTACTTC	CASSQGRGTYEQYF
TRBV5-1	.	TRBD2	TRBJ2-3	TGCGCCAGCAGCTTGCTAGCGGGGGCCACAGATACGCAGTATTTT	CASSLLAGATDTQYF
TRBV6-6	.	TRBD2	TRBJ2-7	TGTGCCAGCCAAGCGGGAGAGCGCTCCTACGAGCAGTACTTC	CASQAGERSYEQYF
TRBV29-1	.	.	TRBJ2-2	TGCAGCGTTCCGGGAGCGAACACCGGGGAGCTGTTTTTT	CSVPGANTGELFF
TRBV28	.	.	TRBJ1-2	TGTGCCAGCAGTTTAGCTGCTATCTATGGCTACACCTTC	CASSLAAIYGYTF
TRBV7-6	.	.	TRBJ2-7	TGTGCCAGCAGCTTAGGGGCCGGAGGAAGCTCCTACGAGCAGTACTTC	CASSLGAGGSSYEQYF